The 30 T cell receptor beta chains listed next were all sequenced from one sample in a study of T cells in localized non-small cell lung cancer. Clones were sequenced by immunoSEQ multiplex PCR, and TCRdb holds only the in-frame ones, with some missing. The data show more than 9,000 clones, with just under 50% seen just once and 4% to 5% held by the top ten. This specimen was lymph node tissue, taken before any cancer treatment. The receptors shown here come from a woman aged 40 to 75 with stage II squamous cell lung carcinoma.

The rearrangement uses TRBV18 and TRBJ1-1; D is uncertain. Germline V lookup: CDR1 KGHSH, CDR2 LQKENI. V shed 3 bases and J shed 1 base, with 12 bases lying between them. This CDR3 has 15 amino acids. The CDR3 spells CASSPRDVPNTEAFF. The CDR3, as DNA: TGTGCCAGCTCACCCCGAGACGTTCCGAACACTGAAGCTTTCTTT.

This clone was counted only a few times. CDR3 sequence reads: CASGGNLYEQYF. CDR3 DNA sequence: TGTGCCTCAGGGGGGAATCTGTACGAGCAGTACTTC. The chain has TRBV6-8 and TRBJ2-7; TRBD1 might be the D (7 bases). Trimming removed 11 bases from V and 4 bases from J, with 15 bases in between. The CDR3 runs 12 residues. Germline loops: CDR1 MNHGY, CDR2 SAAAGT.

The V and J genes are TRBV18 and TRBJ2-1, with TRBD2 matching over 12 bases. CDR1 KGHSH and CDR2 LQKENI come from the germline V gene. V trimming: 0 bases; J trimming: 9 bases; junction bases outside the gene matches: 9. The CDR3 totals 17 residues. The CDR3 region is CASSPPNRLAGEAEQFF. CDR3 nucleotides: TGTGCCAGCTCACCACCGAACCGACTAGCGGGAGAAGCTGAGCAGTTCTTC.

The rearrangement joins TRBV29-1 to TRBJ2-2; TRBD2 matches at 7 bases. This CDR3 is 15 amino acids long. V was pared by 6 bases and J by 2 bases, with 9 bases of the junction left unmatched. Germline lookup yields CDR1 SQVTM and CDR2 ANQGSEA. The CDR3 DNA follows: TGCAGCGTCGGACCCAGCGGGATTAACACCGGGGAGCTGTTTTTT. This encodes CSVGPSGINTGELFF.

The V gene is TRBV25-1, the J gene TRBJ1-1; 9 bases agree with TRBD1. The V segment lost 1 base and the J segment 5 bases; nucleotides outside the gene matches: 11. This CDR3 region has 17 residues. Germline assignment: CDR1 MGHDK and CDR2 SYGVNS. This CDR3 is CASSESPRGQGWTEAFF. DNA of the CDR3: TGTGCCAGCAGTGAATCACCACGGGGACAGGGATGGACTGAAGCTTTCTTT.

The chain combines TRBV6-8 with TRBJ2-1, with TRBD2 identical over 11 bases. Trimming took 5 bases from V and 12 from J; bases not matched to a gene: 12. The CDR3 has 15 residues. Germline V gene lookup returns CDR1 MNHGY and CDR2 SAAAGT. The DNA of the CDR3 is TGTGCCAGCAGTGTCCTAGCGGGAGGACGAGCGGGGCAGTTCTTC. Translating gives CASSVLAGGRAGQFF.

The rearrangement uses TRBV19 and TRBJ1-5, with no clear D. The length of the CDR3 is 12 residues. Germline loops: CDR1 LNHDA, CDR2 SQIVND (reference sequence). The germline V and J ends were trimmed by 8 bases and 3 bases, with 8 bases remaining between them. For the CDR3, the DNA is TGTGCCAGTTCTTCCTACAATCAGCCCCAGCATTTT. Its protein product is CASSSYNQPQHF.

In its sample, this clone was seen a few times. The chain joins TRBV11-3 to TRBJ2-5; TRBD2 agrees at 11 bases. The CDR3 is made up of 15 amino acids. J lost 4 bases, V lost 4 bases, and 5 bases had no gene match. Looked up from germline, CDR1 is SGHNT and CDR2 is YENEEA. DNA for the CDR3: TGTGCCAGCAGCTCGTACCTAGCGGGGGGAGAGACCCAGTACTTC. It specifies CASSSYLAGGETQYF.

This clone was seen only once. The chain has TRBV12-5 and TRBJ2-5; 8 bases are shared with TRBD2. This CDR3 comprises 16 residues. V was pared by 0 bases and J by 4 bases, with 7 bases of the junction left unmatched. Germline V gives CDR1 LGHNT, CDR2 FRNRAP. The CDR3 protein is CASGLVAGEDRETQYF. CDR3 nucleotide sequence: TGTGCTAGTGGTTTGGTAGCGGGGGAGGATCGAGAGACCCAGTACTTC.

J is TRBJ1-1 and V is TRBV6-8; D not resolved. Germline loops: CDR1 MNHGY, CDR2 SAAAGT. CDR3 length: 17 amino acids. V was pared by 2 bases and J by 1 base, with 17 bases between. The DNA for the CDR3 is TGTGCCAGCAGTTACCTTTCCACGGGCAGTGAGAACACTGAAGCTTTCTTT. Protein: CASSYLSTGSENTEAFF.

The V gene is TRBV9, the J gene TRBJ1-4; 9 positions agree with TRBD1. The CDR3 length is 15 residues. V was clipped by 0 bases and J by 8 bases; unmatched bases: 5. Germline V gene data show CDR1 as SGDLS and CDR2 as YYNGEE. The CDR3 reads CASSVGGQGREKLFF. In DNA, the CDR3 is TGTGCCAGCAGCGTAGGGGGACAGGGAAGAGAAAAACTGTTTTTT.

CDR3: CAWSRQSNQPQHF. The CDR3 DNA is TGTGCCTGGAGCCGACAGTCCAATCAGCCCCAGCATTTT. The chain has TRBV30 and TRBJ1-5; a weak D match, TRBD1 (5 bases). CDR1 is GTSNPN, CDR2 SVGIG, per germline (reference sequence). V was trimmed by 3 bases and J by 3 bases, leaving 9 bases between them. This CDR3 is built from 13 residues.

This chain uses TRBV9 with TRBJ2-7; the match to TRBD1 covers 8 bases. The V gene's germline CDR1 is SGDLS and CDR2 YYNGEE. CDR3 length equals 14 residues. J lost 4 bases, V lost 0 bases, and 3 bases had no gene match. CDR3 amino acids: CASSVATGGYEQYF. CDR3 DNA sequence: TGTGCCAGCAGCGTAGCTACAGGGGGTTACGAGCAGTACTTC.

This chain joins TRBV28 and TRBJ1-5, with 7 bases matching TRBD1. Germline V lookup: CDR1 MDHEN, CDR2 SYDVKM. The CDR3 totals 17 residues. V shed 2 bases and J 0 bases; nucleotides not matched to a gene: 7. The CDR3, as DNA: TGTGCCAGCAGTTTAATGACCGCAGGGGGTAGCAATCAGCCCCAGCATTTT. It codes for CASSLMTAGGSNQPQHF.

The table lists this clone with a few counts. The V call is TRBV9, the J call TRBJ1-1, with D uncertain. The germline CDR1 and CDR2 sequences are SGDLS and YYNGEE. The ends were cut back, 4 bases at V and 1 base at J, with 11 bases in the middle. CDR3 length equals 14 residues. CDR3 in amino acids: CASSPRVANTEAFF. DNA for the CDR3: TGTGCCAGCAGCCCCCGGGTGGCGAACACTGAAGCTTTCTTT.

The chain links TRBV4-1 to TRBJ2-2; TRBD2 might be the D (6 bases). The germline V and J ends were trimmed by 0 bases and 3 bases, with 14 bases remaining between them. Germline V gene sequence: CDR1 MGHRA, CDR2 YSYEKL. This CDR3 comprises 17 residues. CDR3 sequence: CASSQDQVAEYTGELFF. For the CDR3, the DNA is TGCGCCAGCAGCCAAGATCAAGTAGCGGAATACACCGGGGAGCTGTTTTTT.

The CDR3 DNA is TGTGCCACCTTAAGGGGACAGGGGGCCTACGAGCAGTACTTC. Its protein is CATLRGQGAYEQYF. The chain recombines TRBV28 with TRBJ2-7; 11 positions match TRBD1. The CDR3 sequence is 14 residues long. The V segment lost 10 bases and the J segment 2 bases; nucleotides outside the gene matches: 7. CDR1 and CDR2 (germline): MDHEN, SYDVKM.

The CDR3 region has the DNA TGTGCCTGGAGGAGCCTAGCGGGAGGGTACAATGAGCAGTTCTTC. Protein: CAWRSLAGGYNEQFF. The chain employs TRBV30 and TRBJ2-1; 12 bases fit TRBD2. The V segment lost 3 bases and the J segment 4 bases; nucleotides outside the gene matches: 4. There are 15 residues in the CDR3. Per germline, CDR1 GTSNPN and CDR2 SVGIG (reference sequence).

This clone occurred a few times. This sequence joins TRBV4-1 and TRBJ1-6; D not resolved. Trimming stripped 1 base from V and 9 bases from J, with 13 bases between. The CDR3 contains 15 residues. Germline CDR1 reads MGHRA; CDR2 reads YSYEKL. The CDR3 here is CASSQVDFARSPLHF. The DNA for the CDR3 is TGCGCCAGCAGCCAAGTCGATTTCGCCCGTTCACCCCTCCACTTT.

The rearrangement links TRBV19 to TRBJ1-1; D possibly corresponds to TRBD1 (6 bases). Per germline, CDR1 LNHDA and CDR2 SQIVND (reference sequence). CDR3 length: 13 residues. V was pared by 9 bases and J by 5 bases, with 16 bases between. The CDR3 region is CASLLRGGTEAFF. As DNA, the CDR3 is TGTGCCAGCCTCCTCAGAGGGGGGACTGAAGCTTTCTTT.

The rearrangement uses TRBV28 and TRBJ1-2, with 8 bases matching TRBD1. The CDR3 length is 15 residues. Germline V gene lookup returns CDR1 MDHEN and CDR2 SYDVKM. Losses at the gene ends were 5 bases for V and 7 bases for J; bases not matched to a gene: 12. This chain's CDR3 is CASSPTNQGARGYTF. For the CDR3, the DNA is TGTGCCAGCAGTCCGACTAACCAGGGGGCGCGTGGCTACACCTTC.

V usage is TRBV30 and J usage is TRBJ2-5, with TRBD2 matching 10 bases. Per germline, CDR1 GTSNPN and CDR2 SVGIG (reference sequence). The CDR3 contains 15 residues. V lost 1 base to trimming and J lost 5 bases; unmatched junction nucleotides: 7. The chain's CDR3 is CAWSGASGSRETQYF. The CDR3 coding sequence is TGTGCCTGGAGTGGGGCTAGCGGGAGTAGGGAGACCCAGTACTTC.

About this clone: Germline and junction disagree at one end, which may indicate a read error. This rearrangement joins TRBV11-3 to TRBJ1-5, with TRBD1 as a possible D gene (6 bases). The CDR3 is made up of 16 amino acids. Germline values: CDR1 SGHNT, CDR2 YENEEA. The CDR3 sequence: CVSSLVGGDSNQPQHF. As DNA, the CDR3 is TGTGTCAGCAGCTTGGTAGGGGGGGATAGCAATCAGCCCCAGCATTTT.

This clone was recorded a few times. The V call is TRBV6-8, the J call TRBJ1-2, with unresolved D. Germline CDR1 and CDR2: MNHGY and SAAAGT. The CDR3 loop spans 14 amino acids. With 5 bases removed from V and 4 bases from J, the gap between germline ends came to 14 bases. The CDR3, as DNA: TGTGCCAGCAGTGACAACTTCCCCCCCTATGGCTACACCTTC. Translation: CASSDNFPPYGYTF.

This clone was picked up a small number of times. The CDR3 is CASTQRAGGLSTEAFF. The CDR3 bases are TGTGCCAGCACCCAACGGGCAGGTGGCTTGTCCACTGAAGCTTTCTTT. The chain has TRBV6-8 and TRBJ1-1, with unresolved D. This CDR3 spans 16 amino acids. Germline V gene data show CDR1 as MNHGY and CDR2 as SAAAGT. Trimming removed 7 bases at V and 4 bases at J, with 22 bases between.

DNA of the CDR3: TGCGCCAGCAGCCCCGGGACAGGGACAACAGATACGCAGTATTTT. Translating gives CASSPGTGTTDTQYF. The V call is TRBV5-1, the J call TRBJ2-3; 9 bases are a match to TRBD1. Trimming at V came to 4 bases and at J to 3 bases, leaving 6 bases not matched to a gene. CDR1 is SGHRS and CDR2 is YFSETQ in the germline V gene. The length of the CDR3 is 15 residues. Full variable domain (remainder filled in from reference TRBV5-1 and TRBJ2-3): KAGVTQTPRYLIKTRGQQVTLSCSPISGHRSVSWYQQTPGQGLQFLFEYFSETQRNKGNFPGRFSGRQFSNSRSEMNVSTLELGDSALYLCASSPGTGTTDTQYFGPGTRLTVL.

The CDR3 DNA follows: TGTGCCAGCAGTGATAATACCGGGATGAATTTCAATCAGCCCCAGCATTTT. This sequence encodes CASSDNTGMNFNQPQHF. The V call is TRBV6-8, the J call TRBJ1-5; D gene uncertain. Trimming removed 5 bases at V and 3 bases at J, with 20 bases between. CDR3 size: 17 residues. The germline V gene has CDR1 MNHGY and CDR2 SAAAGT.

The V and J genes are TRBV4-1 and TRBJ2-2, with 13 positions matching TRBD2. The CDR3 length is 17 residues. CDR1 MGHRA and CDR2 YSYEKL come from the germline V gene. J gave up 7 bases and V 4 bases, and 9 bases lay outside the gene matches. The CDR3 coding sequence is TGCGCCAGCAGCCTCGGACTAGCGGGAGTGTCGGGCGGGGAGCTGTTTTTT. Its translation is CASSLGLAGVSGGELFF.

This clone showed up just once. V gene TRBV15 combines with J gene TRBJ2-7; maybe TRBD1 (5 bases). There are 14 residues in the CDR3. The germline gives CDR1 LNHNV, CDR2 YYDKDF (reference sequence). Trimming left V 1 base short and J 4 bases short, with 11 bases between. The CDR3 sequence: CATSRVRAPYEQYF. Written as DNA, the CDR3 is TGTGCCACCAGCAGAGTCAGGGCGCCGTACGAGCAGTACTTC.

The rearrangement joins TRBV11-3 to TRBJ2-7; D is ambiguous. The V end was cut by 0 bases, the J end by 2 bases, with 8 bases between. The germline V gene encodes CDR1 SGHNT and CDR2 YENEEA. The CDR3 consists of 14 residues. CDR3 DNA: TGTGCCAGCAGCTTAGAGGCCAGACCCTACGAGCAGTACTTC. Its translation is CASSLEARPYEQYF.